This T cell receptor beta chain was recorded in a study of blood T cell repertoires in COVID-19. Across the whole study: The origin of the acute and convalescent COVID-19 samples was the United States, Italy and Spain. PBMCs, B-cell-depleted T cells, or T cells provided the cDNA or gDNA that made up the material.

Per the original methods: Cell counts per sample came from amplifying reference gene primers. Clones were read by immunoSEQ multiplex PCR, and TCRdb kept only the in-frame ones, dropping some. The DNA was the basis for D and trimming; V, J and clone size are from that table. The sample includes roughly 11,000 clones, approximately 85% of them seen just once. V gave up 1 base and J gave up 1 base, with 7 bases separating them. The CDR3 spans 14 residues. Germline CDR1 is LGHDT and CDR2 is YNNKEL (reference sequence). Sample: peripheral blood. This receptor was taken from a human donor in a cohort sampled during active COVID-19. This chain joins TRBV3-1 (or the pseudogene TRBV3-2) and TRBJ1-2; unclear D gene. CDR3 protein: CASSQGTYNYGYTF. As DNA, the CDR3 is TGTGCCAGCAGCCAAGGAACCTATAACTATGGCTACACCTTC.